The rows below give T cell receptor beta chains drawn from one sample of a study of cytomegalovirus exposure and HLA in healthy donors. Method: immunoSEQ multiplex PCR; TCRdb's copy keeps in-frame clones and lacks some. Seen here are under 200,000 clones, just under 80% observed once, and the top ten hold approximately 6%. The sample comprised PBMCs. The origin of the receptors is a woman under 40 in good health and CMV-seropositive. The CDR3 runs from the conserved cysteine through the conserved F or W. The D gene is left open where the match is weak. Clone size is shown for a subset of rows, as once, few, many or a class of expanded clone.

DNA: TGCGCCAGCAGCTTGCTGGCTAGCGGGAGGTTCGGTGAGCAGTTCTTC
CDR3: CASSLLASGRFGEQFF
D: TRBD2
size: .
J: TRBJ2-1
V: TRBV5-1

DNA: TGTGCCAGCAGCTTGGGCAAAGGACAGGGGGACGAGCAGTACTTC
CDR3: CASSLGKGQGDEQYF
D: TRBD1
size: few
J: TRBJ2-7
V: TRBV7-9

DNA: TGTGCCAGCTTTTTTCTGGGGCCCAACACTGAAGCTTTCTTT
CDR3: CASFFLGPNTEAFF
D: .
size: .
J: TRBJ1-1
V: TRBV28

DNA: TGTGCCAGCAGCCAGACAGCCTACGAGCAGTACTTC
CDR3: CASSQTAYEQYF
D: .
size: .
J: TRBJ2-7
V: TRBV28

DNA: TGTGCCAGCAGTTACTCGTCCGGGAAGGGTGAAAAACTGTTTTTT
CDR3: CASSYSSGKGEKLFF
D: .
size: few
J: TRBJ1-4
V: TRBV6-6

DNA: TGTGCCAGCAGCTTAGGGCCAACTAATGAAAAACTGTTTTTT
CDR3: CASSLGPTNEKLFF
D: .
size: .
J: TRBJ1-4
V: TRBV11-2

DNA: TGTGCCAGCAGCTTGGGACAGGCTGGCACTTACGAGCAGTACTTC
CDR3: CASSLGQAGTYEQYF
D: TRBD1
size: few
J: TRBJ2-7
V: TRBV7-3

DNA: TGTGCCAGCAGACGGGTGAAGGGGCCCTATGGCTACACCTTC
CDR3: CASRRVKGPYGYTF
D: .
size: .
J: TRBJ1-2
V: TRBV2

DNA: TGTGCCAGCAGTTATGGGACACCGAACACTGAAGCTTTCTTT
CDR3: CASSYGTPNTEAFF
D: .
size: few
J: TRBJ1-1
V: TRBV28

DNA: TGTGCCAGCAGCTTGGGACAGGGCGGCTACGAGCAGTACTTC
CDR3: CASSLGQGGYEQYF
D: TRBD1
size: many
J: TRBJ2-7
V: TRBV5-4

DNA: TGTGCCAGCAGCCTCACAAACCGCAACACTGAAGCTTTCTTT
CDR3: CASSLTNRNTEAFF
D: .
size: .
J: TRBJ1-1
V: TRBV7-9

DNA: TGTGCCAGTAGTACGCGACCGGGACAGGGGTTACAGCCCCAGCATTTT
CDR3: CASSTRPGQGLQPQHF
D: TRBD1
size: .
J: TRBJ1-5
V: TRBV19